The 25 T cell receptor beta chains presented below share a single source sample, sequenced in a study of CD8 T cells in ankylosing spondylitis. One entry per CDR3 protein, called by TCRdb with MiXCR from the 5' RACE reads. This table holds some 840,000 distinct CDR3 sequences, 12% found once. Overall study findings and caveats: For ankylosing spondylitis blood, a TCR beta motif of fewer than 10 highly homologous variants appeared characteristic.

The antigens of these receptors remain unknown. The specimen was blood, either unsorted or a sorted T cell fraction (not recorded which). The receptors derive from a male donor with ankylosing spondylitis.

This clonotype was seen repeatedly, ten times or more. The chain is built from TRBV7-8 and TRBJ2-1; D not resolved. V lost 2 bases, J lost 5 bases, and 10 bases lay in between. From germline, CDR1 is SGHVS and CDR2 FQNEAQ. This CDR3 comprises 14 residues. For the CDR3, the DNA is TGTGCCAGCAGCTTATCTGCAGCAAACAATGAGCAGTTCTTC. As protein: CASSLSAANNEQFF. Supplemented by reference TRBV7-8 and TRBJ2-1, the full variable domain reads GAGVSQSPRYKVAKRGQDVALRCDPISGHVSLFWYQQALGQGPEFLTYFQNEAQLDKSGLPSDRFFAERPEGSVSTLKIQRTQQEDSAVYLCASSLSAANNEQFFGPGTRLTVL.

This clonotype was seen more than once but under ten times. The V call is TRBV7-3, the J call TRBJ2-1; 7 bases align to TRBD2. J gave up 3 bases and V 0 bases, and 5 bases lay outside the gene matches. Germline lookup yields CDR1 SGHTA and CDR2 FQGTGA. The length of the CDR3 is 16 residues. Written as DNA, the CDR3 is TGTGCCAGCAGCTTAACCCCAGGGACTATCTACAATGAGCAGTTCTTC. Residues: CASSLTPGTIYNEQFF.

This clonotype was found a few times. V is TRBV15 and J is TRBJ2-1, with D unresolved. CDR1 is LNHNV, CDR2 YYDKDF, per germline (reference sequence). The V end lost 0 bases, the J end lost 6 bases, and 12 bases lay between the germline ends. The CDR3 runs 15 residues. The CDR3 DNA reads as TGTGCCACCAGCAGAGATAGACGGTTGACCAATGAGCAGTTCTTC. The encoded protein is CATSRDRRLTNEQFF.

This clonotype was found many times. This chain joins TRBV29-1 and TRBJ2-7; possible D gene TRBD1, 6 bases. From germline, CDR1 is SQVTM and CDR2 ANQGSEA. Trimming shortened V by 4 bases and J by 3 bases, and 16 bases separated the two germline ends. The CDR3 is 14 amino acids. Written as DNA, the CDR3 is TGCAGCGTTGCCCCGAGGAACAGGGACTACGAGCAGTACTTC. It translates to CSVAPRNRDYEQYF.

This clonotype was seen a few times. The V call is TRBV20-1, the J call TRBJ2-6; D remains unclear. The V end lost 6 bases, the J end lost 0 bases, and 15 bases lay between the germline ends. The germline CDR1 and CDR2 sequences are DFQATT and SNEGSKA (reference sequence). The CDR3 runs 16 residues. This CDR3 is CSADEPNISGANVLTF. In nucleotides, the CDR3 is TGCAGTGCCGACGAACCTAATATCTCTGGGGCCAACGTCCTGACTTTC.

This sequence joins TRBV2 and TRBJ2-7; a weak D match, TRBD2 (6 bases). The CDR3 runs to 12 residues. Trimming cost V 10 bases and J 2 bases, with 12 bases left between them. CDR1 and CDR2 (germline): SNHLY, FYNNEI. CDR3 region: CATRDWAYEQYF. The CDR3 DNA sequence: TGTGCCACCCGGGACTGGGCCTACGAGCAGTACTTC.

In its sample, this clonotype was seen a few times. The chain carries TRBV7-2 and TRBJ2-3, with D uncertain. Deletions cut 0 bases from V and 0 bases from J, with 13 bases between. The CDR3 runs to 17 residues. From germline, CDR1 is SGHTA and CDR2 FQGNSA. The CDR3 DNA is TGTGCCAGCAGCTTAGCAGGGCAGTCCTCTAGCACAGATACGCAGTATTTT. Its translation is CASSLAGQSSSTDTQYF.

The V and J genes are TRBV20-1 and TRBJ2-3; 7 bases are shared with TRBD1. Germline trimming cut 5 bases from V and 0 bases from J; bases unmatched to any gene: 11. The CDR3 is made up of 16 amino acids. Germline-derived CDR1 and CDR2 are DFQATT and SNEGSKA (reference sequence). The CDR3 region is CSAGRPGQTSTDTQYF. The DNA of the CDR3 is TGCAGTGCTGGCCGCCCGGGACAGACTAGCACAGATACGCAGTATTTT.

CDR3 sequence: CSARRGYNNEKLFF. The CDR3 DNA follows: TGCAGTGCTCGGAGGGGTTACAATAATGAAAAACTGTTTTTT. V usage is TRBV20-1 and J usage is TRBJ1-4, with D possibly being TRBD1 (5 bases). The germline V gene has CDR1 DFQATT and CDR2 SNEGSKA (reference sequence). CDR3 length: 14 residues. Trimming cost V 5 bases and J 4 bases, with 14 bases left between them.

This CDR3 reads CSARRDRGHEQYF. The CDR3 DNA reads TGCAGTGCTAGAAGGGACAGGGGGCACGAGCAGTACTTC. This sequence joins TRBV20-1 and TRBJ2-7; 12 positions agree with TRBD1. Germline CDR1 is DFQATT and CDR2 is SNEGSKA (reference sequence). The CDR3 is made up of 13 amino acids. V trimming: 2 bases; J trimming: 5 bases; junction bases outside the gene matches: 1.

In this sample, this clonotype turned up a few times. V and J are TRBV29-1 and TRBJ2-3, with 7 bases matching TRBD2. Germline V lookup: CDR1 SQVTM, CDR2 ANQGSEA. Trimming removed 4 bases from V and 2 bases from J; junction bases left unmatched: 6. CDR3 length equals 14 residues. CDR3 DNA sequence: TGCAGCGTTGTGTTAGCGGGCTTCACAGATACGCAGTATTTT. Translation: CSVVLAGFTDTQYF.

In its sample, this clonotype was seen many times. The rearrangement joins TRBV7-9 to TRBJ1-1; the D gene is possibly TRBD1 (6 bases). The CDR3 spans 14 residues. CDR1 and CDR2 (germline): SEHNR, FQNEAQ (reference sequence). Trimming shortened V by 2 bases and J by 4 bases, and 11 bases separated the two germline ends. DNA for the CDR3: TGTGCCAGCAGCTTACAGGGGTCTATCACTGAAGCTTTCTTT. Translation: CASSLQGSITEAFF.

There are a few counts of this clonotype. This chain joins TRBV28 and TRBJ2-7; no clear D gene. The CDR3 runs 15 residues. V lost 1 base, J lost 0 bases, and 10 bases lay in between. CDR1 and CDR2 (germline): MDHEN, SYDVKM. The CDR3 loop reads CASSLYFSSSYEQYF. The CDR3 region has the DNA TGTGCCAGCAGTTTATACTTCAGTAGCTCCTACGAGCAGTACTTC.

The chain is built from TRBV7-9 and TRBJ2-7; TRBD2 might be the D (6 bases). CDR3 length equals 13 residues. Germline CDR1 is SEHNR and CDR2 is FQNEAQ (reference sequence). The V end was cut by 5 bases, the J end by 9 bases, with 17 bases between. Written as DNA, the CDR3 is TGTGCCAGCAGCGCGGGACGGTCACTAGGGCAGTACTTC. Its protein is CASSAGRSLGQYF. The full variable domain, completed using reference TRBV7-9 and TRBJ2-7, is DTGVSQNPRHKITKRGQNVTFRCDPISEHNRLYWYRQTLGQGPEFLTYFQNEAQLEKSRLLSDRFSAERPKGSFSTLEIQRTEQGDSAMYLCASSAGRSLGQYFGPGTRLTVT.

This rearrangement joins TRBV20-1 to TRBJ1-1; 8 nucleotides align to TRBD1. Germline values: CDR1 DFQATT, CDR2 SNEGSKA (reference sequence). With V trimmed by 3 bases and J by 1 base, 7 bases remained unmatched. The CDR3 spans 15 residues. CDR3 region: CSASGPGQANTEAFF. In DNA form, the CDR3 reads TGCAGTGCTAGCGGCCCGGGACAGGCGAACACTGAAGCTTTCTTT.

The V call is TRBV29-1, the J call TRBJ2-7; D perhaps matches TRBD2 (6 bases). Deletions cut 6 bases from V and 0 bases from J, with 9 bases between. The CDR3 is made up of 12 amino acids. The germline gives CDR1 SQVTM, CDR2 ANQGSEA. CDR3 bases: TGCAGCGTAGCGGGTAACTCCTACGAGCAGTACTTC. It yields the protein CSVAGNSYEQYF.

The J gene is TRBJ2-2, the V gene TRBV10-3; D gene ambiguous. The CDR3 extends over 16 amino acids. V was shortened by 0 bases and J by 3 bases, with 11 bases between the two germline ends. Germline V gene data show CDR1 as ENHRY and CDR2 as SYGVKD. The CDR3: CAISESKGYDTGELFF. CDR3 sequence (DNA): TGTGCCATCAGTGAGTCGAAGGGATACGACACCGGGGAGCTGTTTTTT.

The table lists this clonotype with a few counts. V and J are TRBV28 and TRBJ2-1, with 7 bases lining up with TRBD1. The germline V gene encodes CDR1 MDHEN and CDR2 SYDVKM. Trimming at V came to 5 bases and at J to 10 bases, leaving 17 bases not matched to a gene. This CDR3 is built from 16 residues. The CDR3 protein is CASSPAGQAFEVEQFF. Written as DNA, the CDR3 is TGTGCCAGCAGTCCAGCAGGACAGGCGTTCGAAGTAGAGCAGTTCTTC. The entire variable domain, with the rest obtained from reference TRBV28 and TRBJ2-1, is as follows: DVKVTQSSRYLVKRTGEKVFLECVQDMDHENMFWYRQDPGLGLRLIYFSYDVKMKEKGDIPEGYSVSREKKERFSLILESASTNQTSMYLCASSPAGQAFEVEQFFGPGTRLTVL.

This clonotype was seen repeatedly, ten times or more. CDR3 loop: CASSQTTGEETQYF. The CDR3 coding sequence is TGTGCCAGCAGCCAAACGACAGGGGAAGAGACCCAGTACTTC. This chain connects TRBV2 to TRBJ2-5; 8 bases match TRBD1. V lost 6 bases and J lost 3; bases outside the gene matches: 6. The CDR3 runs to 14 residues. Looked up from germline, CDR1 is SNHLY and CDR2 is FYNNEI.

The gene calls are TRBV27 and TRBJ2-2; D unresolved. The ends were cut back, 2 bases at V and 4 bases at J, with 14 bases in the middle. CDR3 length: 16 residues. In germline, CDR1 is MNHEY, CDR2 SMNVEV (reference sequence). CDR3 in DNA: TGTGCCAGCAGTTTAAATGCCGGAGCTGGCACCGGGGAGCTGTTTTTT. Translated, it gives CASSLNAGAGTGELFF.

This clonotype has a handful of counts. The genes are TRBV7-9 and TRBJ1-2; TRBD1 might be the D (5 bases). Germline CDR1 reads SEHNR; CDR2 reads FQNEAQ (reference sequence). Trimming removed 5 bases from V and 6 bases from J, with 19 bases in between. This CDR3 has 15 amino acids. In nucleotides, the CDR3 is TGTGCCAGCAGCGCGAGACAGTCGAGACGTCATGGCTACACCTTC. Its translation: CASSARQSRRHGYTF.

This clonotype was found many times. The chain links TRBV29-1 to TRBJ2-5, with TRBD1 matching over 8 bases. CDR1 and CDR2 from the germline V gene are SQVTM and ANQGSEA. The ends lost 5 bases at V and 9 bases at J; junction bases unmatched: 11. The CDR3 sequence is 13 residues long. Written as DNA, the CDR3 is TGCAGCGTTTTGCTGACAGGGGCGACGGCCCAGTACTTC. As protein: CSVLLTGATAQYF. The whole variable domain, remainder taken from reference TRBV29-1 and TRBJ2-5, is SAVISQKPSRDICQRGTSLTIQCQVDSQVTMMFWYRQQPGQSLTLIATANQGSEATYESGFVIDKFPISRPNLTFSTLTVSNMSPEDSSIYLCSVLLTGATAQYFGPGTRLLVL.

This clonotype turned up a few times. This rearrangement joins TRBV19 to TRBJ2-2, with 8 bases fitting TRBD1. The length of the CDR3 is 13 residues. Germline loops: CDR1 LNHDA, CDR2 SQIVND (reference sequence). With 8 bases clipped from V and 7 bases from J, the junction kept 6 bases outside the gene matches. The CDR3, as DNA: TGTGCCAGTGCGGACAGGGCCGTCGGGGAGCTGTTTTTT. It encodes CASADRAVGELFF.

Only a few counts were recorded for this clonotype. This rearrangement joins TRBV19 to TRBJ2-7; a weak D match, TRBD2 (5 bases). Trimming removed 5 bases at V and 1 base at J, with 12 bases between. The CDR3 contains 14 residues. Germline CDR1 is LNHDA and CDR2 is SQIVND (reference sequence). In DNA, the CDR3 is TGTGCCAGTAGTCCTCACCGGGATTCCTACGAGCAGTACTTC. It specifies CASSPHRDSYEQYF.

This clonotype was detected a few times. The chain recombines TRBV20-1 with TRBJ1-2; D may be TRBD1 (5 bases). Per the germline V gene, CDR1 is DFQATT and CDR2 is SNEGSKA (reference sequence). The V and J ends lost 3 bases and 7 bases respectively, with 15 bases between them. The CDR3 sequence is 13 residues long. The CDR3 reads CSAREGFGVGYTF. CDR3 coding DNA: TGCAGTGCTAGGGAGGGGTTTGGAGTTGGCTACACCTTC.